This TCR beta chain is from a study of long-term antiretroviral therapy in people with HIV. A v3.0 immunoSEQ assay was performed at survey level. Clones were sequenced by immunoSEQ multiplex PCR, and TCRdb holds only the in-frame ones, with some missing. The sample shows roughly 16,000 clones, roughly 80% of them seen only once. In the United States, treatment was given to all participants with HIV. The CDR3 is made up of 12 amino acids. In germline, CDR1 is SGHAT, CDR2 FQNNGV. With 5 bases removed from V and 12 bases from J, the gap between germline ends came to 14 bases. The J gene is TRBJ2-1, the V gene TRBV11-2, with D hard to call. This receptor was identified in a man in his thirties or forties with HIV. The sequences come from unsorted PBMCs, collected around 2.1 years before starting antiretroviral therapy. The CDR3 here is CASSLQADWQFF. The CDR3 nucleotides read TGTGCCAGCAGCCTACAAGCAGATTGGCAGTTCTTC. Filled out from reference TRBV11-2 and TRBJ2-1, the complete variable domain reads EAGVAQSPRYKIIEKRQSVAFWCNPISGHATLYWYQQILGQGPKLLIQFQNNGVVDDSQLPKDRFSAERLKGVDSTLKIQPAKLEDSAVYLCASSLQADWQFFGPGTRLTVL.